Listed here are 32 T cell receptor beta chains from one sample, sequenced in a study of shared clonotypes between healthy human individuals. Sequenced by immunoSEQ multiplex PCR; TCRdb stores in-frame clones only, minus some. The sample carries 2 million to 3 million clones, approximately 93% recorded once. The sequencing sample was made of naive CD4+ T cells from PBMCs. Subset here: CD45RA+ positively selected. The source of these receptors is a man aged 18 to 30 in good health. Some clones in this sample may be carry-over from other donors' samples.

V gene TRBV15 combines with J gene TRBJ2-1, with TRBD2 identical over 9 bases. This CDR3 region has 17 residues. Trimming removed 0 bases from V and 2 bases from J; junction bases left unmatched: 5. Germline V lookup: CDR1 LNHNV, CDR2 YYDKDF (reference sequence). The DNA for the CDR3 is TGTGCCACCAGCAGAGATCAGCGACTAGCGGCCTACAATGAGCAGTTCTTC. This encodes CATSRDQRLAAYNEQFF.

V usage is TRBV5-1 and J usage is TRBJ1-4; D is possibly TRBD1 (5 bases). V was cut by 3 bases and J by 8 bases, with 23 bases left in between. Germline V gene sequence: CDR1 SGHRS, CDR2 YFSETQ. CDR3 length: 17 amino acids. DNA for the CDR3: TGCGCCAGCAGCTGGGCCCCCGGACCTCCCCGGGGGGAAAAACTGTTTTTT. It codes for CASSWAPGPPRGEKLFF.

As DNA, the CDR3 is TGCGCCAGCAGTCCGACAGGGCCCTGGAAGCAGTACTTC. The encoded protein is CASSPTGPWKQYF. The rearrangement uses TRBV5-1 and TRBJ2-7; 7 positions agree with TRBD1. This CDR3 spans 13 amino acids. V trimming: 5 bases; J trimming: 8 bases; junction bases outside the gene matches: 10. From germline, CDR1 is SGHRS and CDR2 YFSETQ.

This chain joins TRBV7-6 and TRBJ2-6; no clear D gene. This CDR3 is 18 amino acids long. Germline loops: CDR1 SGHVS, CDR2 FNYEAQ. The V end was cut by 0 bases, the J end by 2 bases, with 14 bases between. The CDR3: CASSLAAPRPAGANVLTF. The CDR3 nucleotides are TGTGCCAGCAGCTTAGCGGCACCAAGGCCTGCTGGGGCCAACGTCCTGACTTTC.

This chain uses TRBV9 with TRBJ2-1; D unclear. This CDR3 comprises 16 residues. V lost 0 bases, J lost 4 bases, and 14 bases lay in between. The germline V gene encodes CDR1 SGDLS and CDR2 YYNGEE. The CDR3 is CASSVDPSDTYNEQFF. CDR3 coding DNA: TGTGCCAGCAGCGTAGATCCCAGCGATACGTACAATGAGCAGTTCTTC.

The chain links TRBV4-2 to TRBJ1-5, with D tentatively TRBD1 (6 bases). Germline CDR1 LGHNA, CDR2 YNFKEQ. Trimming took off 3 bases at V and 5 bases at J, with 11 bases between the two ends. The CDR3 runs 14 residues. CDR3 bases: TGTGCCAGCAGCCAGCCGGACAGATATCAGCCCCAGCATTTT. Translation: CASSQPDRYQPQHF.

The chain uses TRBV7-9 and TRBJ2-5, with D hard to call. Looked up from germline, CDR1 is SEHNR and CDR2 is FQNEAQ (reference sequence). V shed 5 bases and J shed 4 bases, with 8 bases lying between them. The CDR3 is 12 residues long. Here the CDR3 reads CASSAGGETQYF. The CDR3 nucleotides read TGTGCCAGCAGCGCCGGTGGAGAGACCCAGTACTTC.

This clone was found a few times. The chain employs TRBV27 and TRBJ2-7, with D unresolved. Trimming pared 0 bases from V and 4 bases from J, leaving 7 bases between. CDR1 and CDR2 from the germline V gene are MNHEY and SMNVEV (reference sequence). The CDR3 runs to 13 residues. CDR3 loop: CASSLSNRYEQYF. CDR3 DNA: TGTGCCAGCAGTTTATCTAACAGATACGAGCAGTACTTC.

The gene calls are TRBV4-1 and TRBJ1-3; no clear D gene. Per germline, CDR1 MGHRA and CDR2 YSYEKL. Trimming shortened V by 1 base and J by 5 bases, and 12 bases separated the two germline ends. This CDR3 region has 15 residues. The CDR3: CASSQVGGMRNTIYF. The CDR3 nucleotides read TGCGCCAGCAGCCAAGTGGGCGGGATGAGAAACACCATATATTTT.

CDR3 nucleotide sequence: TGTGCCAGCAGCCCGGCCGGTGGGGTGGACACTGAAGCTTTCTTT. Translating gives CASSPAGGVDTEAFF. V gene TRBV5-4 combines with J gene TRBJ1-1, with D unresolved. The CDR3 contains 15 residues. V was cut by 4 bases and J by 3 bases, with 16 bases left in between. Germline loops: CDR1 SGHNT, CDR2 YYREEE (reference sequence).

CDR3 nucleotides: TGTGCCAGCAGTGAAGTCGGAGGTGATGAAAAACTGTTTTTT. Its translation: CASSEVGGDEKLFF. The gene calls are TRBV6-1 and TRBJ1-4; D is ambiguous. Germline V lookup: CDR1 MNHNS, CDR2 SASEGT. V gave up 1 base and J gave up 6 bases, with 9 bases separating them. The CDR3 has 14 amino acids.

The chain has TRBV29-1 and TRBJ2-5, with D unresolved. V dropped 6 bases and J dropped 2 bases, with 16 bases sitting between them. CDR3 length: 14 residues. Germline-derived CDR1 and CDR2 are SQVTM and ANQGSEA. The CDR3 reads CSVAPQGLQETQYF. Written as DNA, the CDR3 is TGCAGCGTCGCCCCCCAAGGGCTGCAAGAGACCCAGTACTTC.

The J gene is TRBJ1-5, the V gene TRBV5-6, with TRBD1 identical over 11 bases. J was trimmed by 10 bases and V by 2 bases; bases with no gene match: 5. The CDR3 has 14 amino acids. Germline loops: CDR1 SGHDT, CDR2 YYEEEE. The CDR3, as DNA: TGTGCCAGCAGCTTTGGACAGGGGGCCGGTCCCCAGCATTTT. It encodes CASSFGQGAGPQHF.

This rearrangement joins TRBV30 to TRBJ2-3; perhaps TRBD1 as D (6 bases). Germline lookup yields CDR1 GTSNPN and CDR2 SVGIG (reference sequence). The V end lost 0 bases, the J end lost 4 bases, and 11 bases lay between the germline ends. This CDR3 spans 14 amino acids. CDR3 region: CAWSVARGADTQYF. Written as DNA, the CDR3 is TGTGCCTGGAGTGTGGCCAGGGGTGCAGATACGCAGTATTTT.

The V call is TRBV28, the J call TRBJ1-2; 7 bases align to TRBD1. The germline gives CDR1 MDHEN, CDR2 SYDVKM. The CDR3 length is 15 residues. The V and J ends lost 7 bases and 5 bases, in that order; junction bases with no gene match: 13. The CDR3 bases are TGTGCCAGCACCCCTCCGACAGGGATCTCTTATGGCTACACCTTC. It yields the protein CASTPPTGISYGYTF.

A note on this clone: The same CDR3 can be traced to other DNA sequences in this sample. CDR3 amino acids: CSARSTEAFF. The CDR3 region has the DNA TGCAGTGCAAGATCCACTGAAGCTTTCTTT. The chain couples TRBV20-1 to TRBJ1-1; D is undetermined. The germline V gene has CDR1 DFQATT and CDR2 SNEGSKA (reference sequence). The germline V and J ends were trimmed by 6 bases and 4 bases, with 6 bases remaining between them. The CDR3 sequence is 10 residues long.

A single count supports this clone. The chain uses TRBV7-9 and TRBJ2-3, with 13 bases aligning to TRBD2. After removal of 3 bases from V and 5 bases from J, the junction contained 2 bases not matched to a gene. CDR3 size: 15 residues. Germline loops: CDR1 SEHNR, CDR2 FQNEAQ (reference sequence). CDR3 sequence reads: CASSLGTSGVDTQYF. CDR3 nucleotides: TGTGCCAGCAGCTTGGGGACTAGCGGGGTAGATACGCAGTATTTT.

The V call is TRBV2, the J call TRBJ2-5, with 10 positions matching TRBD2. The germline gives CDR1 SNHLY, CDR2 FYNNEI. This CDR3 contains 14 residues. V shed 6 bases, J shed 5 bases, and the junction held 6 bases outside the gene matches. In DNA, the CDR3 is TGTGCCAGCAGGTCGTCTAGCGGGAGCGAGACCCAGTACTTC. Translating it yields CASRSSSGSETQYF. The variable domain in full, with the rest retrieved from reference TRBV2 and TRBJ2-5, is EPEVTQTPSHQVTQMGQEVILRCVPISNHLYFYWYRQILGQKVEFLVSFYNNEISEKSEIFDDQFSVERPDGSNFTLKIRSTKLEDSAMYFCASRSSSGSETQYFGPGTRLLVL.

This rearrangement joins TRBV5-4 to TRBJ2-7, with 10 bases fitting TRBD2. This CDR3 region has 16 residues. Trimming removed 3 bases from V and 2 bases from J; junction bases left unmatched: 8. Germline assignment: CDR1 SGHNT and CDR2 YYREEE (reference sequence). The CDR3 loop is CASSSDPSGSPYEQYF. CDR3 bases: TGTGCCAGCAGCTCCGACCCTAGCGGGAGTCCCTACGAGCAGTACTTC.

The chain joins TRBV19 to TRBJ2-1; D is undetermined. The CDR3 length is 13 residues. Trimming shortened V by 4 bases and J by 4 bases, and 8 bases separated the two germline ends. Germline-derived CDR1 and CDR2 are LNHDA and SQIVND (reference sequence). CDR3 DNA: TGTGCCAGTAGTACTCTTCTATACAATGAGCAGTTCTTC. It is translated as CASSTLLYNEQFF. Full variable domain (missing parts from reference TRBV19 and TRBJ2-1): DGGITQSPKYLFRKEGQNVTLSCEQNLNHDAMYWYRQDPGQGLRLIYYSQIVNDFQKGDIAEGYSVSREKKESFPLTVTSAQKNPTAFYLCASSTLLYNEQFFGPGTRLTVL.

The chain has TRBV4-1 and TRBJ2-1, with D possibly being TRBD2 (5 bases). V lost 3 bases and J lost 2, with 14 bases in between. The CDR3 is 16 amino acids. The germline V gene encodes CDR1 MGHRA and CDR2 YSYEKL. In DNA form, the CDR3 reads TGCGCCAGCAGCCACGAAAAGAACGGGGCCTACAATGAGCAGTTCTTC. Encoded protein: CASSHEKNGAYNEQFF.

This clone has only a few counts. This sequence joins TRBV29-1 and TRBJ1-1, with 8 bases identical to TRBD1. This CDR3 is 14 amino acids long. Germline V lookup: CDR1 SQVTM, CDR2 ANQGSEA. Unmatched junction bases numbered 8, after V lost 4 bases and J lost 4 bases. Here the CDR3 reads CSVAWTGTFTEAFF. The CDR3 DNA follows: TGCAGCGTTGCCTGGACAGGGACCTTCACTGAAGCTTTCTTT.

The genes are TRBV10-2 and TRBJ2-3; TRBD2 matches at 8 bases. The CDR3 contains 15 residues. Germline V CDR1 and CDR2: WSHSY, SAAADI. V was pared by 5 bases and J by 2 bases, with 6 bases of the junction left unmatched. In DNA form, the CDR3 reads TGCGCCAGCAGTCTACTAGCGGACATCACAGATACGCAGTATTTT. It encodes CASSLLADITDTQYF.

V usage is TRBV5-1 and J usage is TRBJ2-3, with 10 bases lining up with TRBD2. CDR1 is SGHRS and CDR2 is YFSETQ in the germline V gene. The CDR3 extends over 15 amino acids. V gave up 4 bases and J gave up 4 bases; unmatched junction bases: 6. This chain's CDR3 is CASSVTSGFADTQYF. The DNA of the CDR3 is TGCGCCAGCAGCGTGACTAGCGGGTTTGCAGATACGCAGTATTTT.

J is TRBJ2-5 and V is TRBV18, with D perhaps TRBD2 (6 bases). V shed 6 bases and J shed 4 bases, with 18 bases lying between them. The CDR3 extends over 15 amino acids. From germline, CDR1 is KGHSH and CDR2 LQKENI. Here the CDR3 reads CASSSAGTGAETQYF. The CDR3 nucleotides are TGTGCCAGCTCTTCGGCGGGAACTGGGGCAGAGACCCAGTACTTC.

The chain links TRBV6-5 to TRBJ1-2, with D maybe TRBD1 (6 bases). V lost 6 bases, J lost 4 bases, and 15 bases lay in between. CDR3 length: 14 residues. CDR1 and CDR2 from the germline V gene are MNHEY and SVGAGI. In nucleotides, the CDR3 is TGTGCCAGCAGACCCAGCAGGGGTCTCTATGGCTACACCTTC. As protein: CASRPSRGLYGYTF.

The gene calls are TRBV4-2 and TRBJ2-1; perhaps TRBD2 as D (6 bases). Germline loops: CDR1 LGHNA, CDR2 YNFKEQ. The CDR3 totals 16 residues. V gave up 3 bases and J gave up 0 bases, with 12 bases separating them. This CDR3 is CASSQNSGSSYNEQFF. As DNA, the CDR3 is TGTGCCAGCAGCCAGAATAGCGGTAGCTCCTACAATGAGCAGTTCTTC.

Points on this clone: Other nucleotide sequences in the sample specify the same CDR3. The chain couples TRBV5-4 to TRBJ2-7, with D unresolved. The germline V gene has CDR1 SGHNT and CDR2 YYREEE (reference sequence). The CDR3 contains 11 residues. V was shortened by 3 bases and J by 4 bases, with 5 bases between the two germline ends. In nucleotides, the CDR3 is TGTGCCAGCAGCTCTCAGTACGAGCAGTACTTC. It codes for CASSSQYEQYF.

J is TRBJ2-3 and V is TRBV28; 10 bases fit TRBD2. This CDR3 contains 16 residues. The J segment lost 4 bases and the V segment lost 6 bases, leaving 10 bases of the junction unmatched. Germline CDR1 and CDR2: MDHEN and SYDVKM. CDR3 sequence (DNA): TGTGCCAGCAGCACACCAACCGGGACTAGCGCAGATACGCAGTATTTT. Residues: CASSTPTGTSADTQYF.

The rearrangement joins TRBV28 to TRBJ1-3; D remains ambiguous. The germline gives CDR1 MDHEN, CDR2 SYDVKM. Trimming cost V 3 bases and J 3 bases, with 9 bases left between them. The CDR3 is 14 residues long. Here the CDR3 reads CASSFDFVGNTIYF. The CDR3 region has the DNA TGTGCCAGCAGTTTTGATTTCGTTGGAAACACCATATATTTT.

This sequence joins TRBV11-2 and TRBJ2-2; D possibly corresponds to TRBD1 (5 bases). The length of the CDR3 is 17 residues. Germline V CDR1 and CDR2: SGHAT, FQNNGV. Trimming removed 5 bases at V and 6 bases at J, with 22 bases between. The CDR3 DNA reads TGTGCCAGCAGCCGTGGGTTGGGGCGGTGGGCCCCCGGGGAGCTGTTTTTT. Translated, it gives CASSRGLGRWAPGELFF.

Note on this clone: Other nucleotide sequences in the sample specify the same CDR3. The chain combines TRBV2 with TRBJ2-3; TRBD1 matches 7 bases. The trim removed 1 base at V and 4 bases at J, leaving 2 bases unmatched. There are 14 residues in the CDR3. Germline lookup yields CDR1 SNHLY and CDR2 FYNNEI. The CDR3 nucleotides read TGTGCCAGCAGTGAAGACAGGGGAGCAGATACGCAGTATTTT. It specifies CASSEDRGADTQYF.